One sample yielded the 18 T cell receptor beta chains listed below, sequenced in a study of PD-1 blockade in classical Hodgkin lymphoma. The time point here: cycle 4 day 1 (C4D1), after more than five weeks of nivolumab. Patients all relapsed after autologous stem cell transplantation, and there was variation in brentuximab vedotin exposure. Magnetic negative selection was used to purify CD4+ T cells from thawed PBMCs. TCRdb's table, derived via immunoSEQ multiplex PCR, lists solely in-frame clones and lacks some. Here the sample spans roughly 15,000 clones, 65% to 85% being singletons. The specimen was CD4+ T cells from blood, collected before the fourth cycle of nivolumab. These TCRs come from a human donor with classical Hodgkin lymphoma.

This clone was counted between two and nine times. The genes are TRBV10-1 and TRBJ2-1, with a weak D call TRBD2 (5 bases). The germline V and J ends were trimmed by 4 bases and 5 bases, with 15 bases remaining between them. CDR3 length: 15 amino acids. Germline-derived CDR1 and CDR2 are WNHNN and SYGVQD (reference sequence). Here the CDR3 reads CASSAGSSNNNEQFF. CDR3 DNA sequence: TGCGCCAGCAGTGCGGGAAGTTCCAACAACAATGAGCAGTTCTTC.

The chain joins TRBV19 to TRBJ1-1; unclear D gene. Deletions cut 5 bases from V and 1 base from J, with 8 bases between. The germline gives CDR1 LNHDA, CDR2 SQIVND (reference sequence). This CDR3 spans 13 amino acids. In DNA form, the CDR3 reads TGTGCCAGTAGTGCCAGGAGGAACACTGAAGCTTTCTTT. It is translated as CASSARRNTEAFF. The variable domain in full, with the rest retrieved from reference TRBV19 and TRBJ1-1, is DGGITQSPKYLFRKEGQNVTLSCEQNLNHDAMYWYRQDPGQGLRLIYYSQIVNDFQKGDIAEGYSVSREKKESFPLTVTSAQKNPTAFYLCASSARRNTEAFFGQGTRLTVV.

The rearrangement uses TRBV28 and TRBJ1-2; 7 positions match TRBD1. Per the germline V gene, CDR1 is MDHEN and CDR2 is SYDVKM. The CDR3 runs to 17 residues. The V and J ends lost 2 bases and 8 bases, in that order; junction bases with no gene match: 17. The CDR3 region is CASSLQDRFTQIQGYTF. CDR3 coding DNA: TGTGCCAGCAGTTTACAGGACAGGTTCACTCAGATTCAAGGCTACACCTTC.

This clone was detected only a few times. V is TRBV18 and J is TRBJ1-1; D is unclear. Trimming took 4 bases from V and 2 from J, leaving 5 bases between them. The CDR3 consists of 12 residues. Germline V gives CDR1 KGHSH, CDR2 LQKENI. This chain's CDR3 is CASSLLNTEAFF. The CDR3 DNA is TGTGCCAGCTCACTCTTAAACACTGAAGCTTTCTTT.

This chain links TRBV19 with TRBJ1-5, with D hard to call. V was trimmed by 4 bases and J by 7 bases, leaving 14 bases between them. The CDR3 is made up of 14 amino acids. CDR1 and CDR2 from the germline V gene are LNHDA and SQIVND (reference sequence). CDR3 sequence reads: CASSTDPPSQPQHF. The CDR3, as DNA: TGTGCCAGTAGTACAGACCCCCCCTCCCAGCCCCAGCATTTT. The full variable domain, its missing parts supplied by reference TRBV19 and TRBJ1-5, is DGGITQSPKYLFRKEGQNVTLSCEQNLNHDAMYWYRQDPGQGLRLIYYSQIVNDFQKGDIAEGYSVSREKKESFPLTVTSAQKNPTAFYLCASSTDPPSQPQHFGDGTRLSIL.

The chain joins TRBV7-9 to TRBJ2-1; no definite D call. Germline V CDR1 and CDR2: SEHNR, FQNEAQ (reference sequence). The CDR3 has 14 amino acids. Deletions cut 3 bases from V and 5 bases from J, with 11 bases between. This CDR3 is CASSFYNTDNEQFF. CDR3 DNA sequence: TGTGCCAGCAGCTTCTATAATACCGACAATGAGCAGTTCTTC.

The V and J genes are TRBV18 and TRBJ1-3, with D unclear. The CDR3 runs 16 residues. CDR1 and CDR2 (germline): KGHSH, LQKENI. V was clipped by 2 bases and J by 0 bases, with 11 bases between them. The CDR3 nucleotides read TGTGCCAGCTCACCAAACCGGCCTACCTCTGGAAACACCATATATTTT. It codes for CASSPNRPTSGNTIYF. Supplemented by reference TRBV18 and TRBJ1-3, the full variable domain reads NAGVMQNPRHLVRRRGQEARLRCSPMKGHSHVYWYRQLPEEGLKFMVYLQKENIIDESGMPKERFSAEFPKEGPSILRIQQVVRGDSAAYFCASSPNRPTSGNTIYFGEGSWLTVV.

J is TRBJ2-7 and V is TRBV5-6; D remains ambiguous. The CDR3 extends over 14 amino acids. Germline-derived CDR1 and CDR2 are SGHDT and YYEEEE. Trimming removed 4 bases from V and 3 bases from J, with 14 bases in between. The CDR3 sequence is CASSLKAALYEQYF. CDR3 nucleotides: TGTGCCAGCAGCCTAAAGGCGGCTCTCTACGAGCAGTACTTC.

The V and J genes are TRBV27 and TRBJ2-7; 8 bases map to TRBD1. V shed 5 bases, J shed 3 bases, and the junction held 9 bases outside the gene matches. This CDR3 is 15 amino acids long. CDR1 is MNHEY and CDR2 is SMNVEV in the germline V gene (reference sequence). CDR3 sequence reads: CASSPPGQGFYEQYF. CDR3 DNA: TGTGCCAGCAGTCCGCCCGGACAGGGTTTCTACGAGCAGTACTTC.

The rearrangement links TRBV15 to TRBJ1-1; D not certain. CDR1 is LNHNV, CDR2 YYDKDF, per germline (reference sequence). V shed 0 bases and J shed 0 bases, with 14 bases lying between them. This CDR3 has 17 amino acids. The CDR3 region has the DNA TGTGCCACCAGCAGAGATCCTGGCACGGGGATGAACACTGAAGCTTTCTTT. Translating gives CATSRDPGTGMNTEAFF.

J is TRBJ2-1 and V is TRBV5-5, with D tentatively TRBD1 (5 bases). Germline lookup yields CDR1 SGHKS and CDR2 YYEKEE (reference sequence). Between the trimmed V and J ends, which lost 4 bases and 4 bases, there was a span of 27 bases. The CDR3 sequence is 19 residues long. The DNA of the CDR3 is TGTGCCAGCAGCCAAGTCGGAAGCATACAGGTGGGGATTTACAATGAGCAGTTCTTC. Translating gives CASSQVGSIQVGIYNEQFF.

The rearrangement joins TRBV6-5 to TRBJ1-2; D perhaps matches TRBD1 (5 bases). Trimming shortened V by 8 bases and J by 4 bases, and 17 bases separated the two germline ends. This CDR3 region has 14 residues. Germline CDR1 MNHEY, CDR2 SVGAGI. The CDR3 nucleotides are TGTGCCAGCGGACGGGCGGGGGAAGGCTATGGCTACACCTTC. Protein: CASGRAGEGYGYTF.

The rearrangement links TRBV2 to TRBJ1-2, with D possibly matching TRBD1 (6 bases). The CDR3 has 15 amino acids. Germline V lookup: CDR1 SNHLY, CDR2 FYNNEI. Between the trimmed V and J ends, which lost 6 bases and 6 bases, there was a span of 20 bases. The DNA for the CDR3 is TGTGCCAGCAGCTTATTATTAGGGGGTGGCGATGGCTACACCTTC. Protein product: CASSLLLGGGDGYTF.

This chain uses TRBV4-2 with TRBJ2-1; D perhaps matches TRBD2 (6 bases). The CDR3 has 16 residues. V was shortened by 0 bases and J by 2 bases, with 11 bases between the two germline ends. The germline V gene encodes CDR1 LGHNA and CDR2 YNFKEQ. CDR3 sequence reads: CASSQDSGTPYNEQFF. The DNA for the CDR3 is TGTGCCAGCAGCCAAGACTCCGGGACTCCCTACAATGAGCAGTTCTTC.

By share, this clone ranks as medium-sized. The J gene is TRBJ1-2, the V gene TRBV5-1, with TRBD1 as a possible D gene (5 bases). Trimming removed 6 bases at V and 6 bases at J, with 18 bases between. Looked up from germline, CDR1 is SGHRS and CDR2 is YFSETQ. The CDR3 spans 14 residues. In DNA form, the CDR3 reads TGCGCCAGCACTAACAGGTTCCTGAGGGATGGCTACACCTTC. It codes for CASTNRFLRDGYTF.

The chain uses TRBV6-5 and TRBJ2-2; D is perhaps TRBD1 (8 bases). CDR3 length: 16 amino acids. Germline assignment: CDR1 MNHEY and CDR2 SVGAGI. Trimming cost V 4 bases and J 4 bases, with 16 bases left between them. The CDR3 DNA reads TGTGCCAGCAGTTCAAGGACAGGGAGGGGCACCGGGGAGCTGTTTTTT. Protein sequence: CASSSRTGRGTGELFF.

This clone was found once. The CDR3 DNA sequence: TGTGCCAGCTCACTCGGACTAGCGGGCCTAACCGGGGAGCTGTTTTTT. Translating it yields CASSLGLAGLTGELFF. The gene calls are TRBV18 and TRBJ2-2; 11 bases align to TRBD2. This CDR3 is 16 amino acids long. Germline CDR1 and CDR2: KGHSH and LQKENI. V gave up 4 bases and J gave up 5 bases; unmatched junction bases: 6.

This clone occurred a few times. Here the CDR3 reads CASSLGYLAGGETQYF. For the CDR3, the DNA is TGTGCCAGCAGCTTAGGGTATCTAGCGGGCGGGGAGACCCAGTACTTC. This rearrangement joins TRBV7-2 to TRBJ2-5; 8 bases are a match to TRBD2. The V gene's germline CDR1 is SGHTA and CDR2 FQGNSA. The CDR3 extends over 16 amino acids. The trim removed 1 base at V and 5 bases at J, leaving 9 bases unmatched.